This T cell receptor (beta chain) originates from a study of cytomegalovirus exposure and HLA in healthy donors. Germline V gives CDR1 SGHRS, CDR2 YFSETQ. The CDR3 is 17 amino acids. V trimming: 0 bases; J trimming: 2 bases; junction bases outside the gene matches: 6. Assay: immunoSEQ multiplex PCR; the TCRdb copy retains only in-frame clones and omits some. The data hold more than 150,000 clones, with approximately 88% observed a single time. For this clone: As yet, its antigen is unknown.

Study results and limitations: According to a subsequent analysis, TCR clusters identified in the first cohort showed a tendency to co-occur across the 100 to 150 validation repertoires.

This TCR came from a man younger than 35 in good health and CMV-seropositive. The chain joins TRBV5-1 to TRBJ2-2; 8 positions agree with TRBD1. The sample taken for sequencing was PBMCs. The CDR3 nucleotides read TGCGCCAGCAGCTTGGCAGGGGGCCGAAAAAACACCGGGGAGCTGTTTTTT. This codes for CASSLAGGRKNTGELFF.